This is a list of T cell receptor beta chains from one sample in a study of T cell responses to AZD1222 COVID-19 vaccine. Sequenced by immunoSEQ multiplex PCR; TCRdb stores in-frame clones only, minus some. The sample shows 90,000 to 100,000 clones, 88% of them seen only once. Specimen: peripheral blood, collected 28 days after the second AZD1222 dose. The receptors were sampled from an adult who received the AZD1222 COVID-19 vaccine. CDR3s include the opening cysteine and the closing phenylalanine or tryptophan. The D gene is left open where the match is weak. Clone sizes are given selectively: once, few, many, or a class where the clone is expanded.

V	size	D	J	DNA	CDR3
TRBV5-4	NA	TRBD1	TRBJ2-1	TGTGCCAGCAGCCTCGGGACAGGGGGCCGTGTTGAGCAGTTCTTC	CASSLGTGGRVEQFF
TRBV30	NA	TRBD2	TRBJ2-1	TGTGCCTGGATGAAACGGCGGGAGACTCGATCCTACAATGAGCAGTTCTTC	CAWMKRRETRSYNEQFF
TRBV30	NA	NA	TRBJ1-4	TGTGCCTGGAGTGGGTCGGGGGGCTATAATGAAAAACTGTTTTTT	CAWSGSGGYNEKLFF
TRBV28	NA	NA	TRBJ2-7	TGTGCCAGCAGTTTGGCCCTGACTACAAGGGGGGAGCAGTACTTC	CASSLALTTRGEQYF
TRBV19	once	TRBD1	TRBJ1-1	TGTGCCAGTAGGGGCGAAGGGCAGGGGGCGTATATGGGCACTGAAGCTTTCTTT	CASRGEGQGAYMGTEAFF
TRBV18	NA	NA	TRBJ2-1	TGTGCCAGCTCACCTTCGGACTCTTTCTCCTACAATGAGCAGTTCTTC	CASSPSDSFSYNEQFF
TRBV7-8	NA	NA	TRBJ2-6	TGTGCCAGCAGGGACTCTGGGGCCAACGTCCTGACTTTC	CASRDSGANVLTF
TRBV7-8	NA	NA	TRBJ1-5	TGTGCCAGCAGCTTGGGGTCTCTCCAGCCCCAGCATTTT	CASSLGSLQPQHF
TRBV29-1	NA	TRBD1	TRBJ1-1	TGCAGCGTTGAGGGTGGGACAGGGTTGGACACTGAAGCTTTCTTT	CSVEGGTGLDTEAFF
TRBV27	NA	TRBD1	TRBJ2-7	TGTGCCAGCAGCATAGGGACAGGGGTCTACGAGCAGTACTTC	CASSIGTGVYEQYF
TRBV14	NA	NA	TRBJ2-2	TGTGCCAGCAGCCGGCGGGACAGCGCCGGGGAGCTGTTTTTT	CASSRRDSAGELFF
TRBV7-3	NA	TRBD1	TRBJ2-2	TGTGCCAGCAGCTCACGTTCCCAGGGGGACACCGGGGAGCTGTTTTTT	CASSSRSQGDTGELFF
TRBV7-8	NA	NA	TRBJ2-7	TGTGCCAGCAGCTTAATTTGGGAGGACCAAGAGTACTTC	CASSLIWEDQEYF
TRBV18	NA	TRBD1	TRBJ2-7	TGTGCCAGCTCACCCGGGACAGGGGGCTTCAACGAGCAGTACTTC	CASSPGTGGFNEQYF
TRBV30	NA	NA	TRBJ2-2	TGTGCCTGGAGTGGTTTTGTAGGGGCGGGCACCGGGGAGCTGTTTTTT	CAWSGFVGAGTGELFF
TRBV10-1	NA	TRBD2	TRBJ2-3	TGCGCCAGCAGTGAGGGACTAGCGGGAGTGGTCGCAGATACGCAGTATTTT	CASSEGLAGVVADTQYF
TRBV19	NA	NA	TRBJ1-5	TGTGCCAGTAGTTGGCGACAGGGCAATCAGCCCCAGCATTTT	CASSWRQGNQPQHF
TRBV3-1/TRBV3-2	NA	TRBD2	TRBJ2-4	TGTGCCAGCAGCCCCGGACTAGCGGGAGACGGGGTCAAAAACATTCAGTACTTC	CASSPGLAGDGVKNIQYF
TRBV18	NA	TRBD1	TRBJ2-7	TGTGCCAGCTCACCGGGACAGGGTACAGTGCAGTACTTC	CASSPGQGTVQYF
TRBV7-8	NA	TRBD2	TRBJ2-7	TGTGCCAGCAGCTTAGGGCTAGCGGCCTACGAGCAGTACTTC	CASSLGLAAYEQYF
TRBV29-1	NA	NA	TRBJ1-1	TGCAGCGGTTTTGAAAGTCAGAACACTGAAGCTTTCTTT	CSGFESQNTEAFF
TRBV3-1/TRBV3-2	NA	TRBD2	TRBJ2-7	TGTGCCAGCAGCCTAGATAGGACTAGCGGATACGAGCAGTACTTC	CASSLDRTSGYEQYF
TRBV7-2	NA	TRBD1	TRBJ1-4	TGTGCCAGCAGCCCCCTTGGCGGACAGGGTTATGAAAAACTGTTTTTT	CASSPLGGQGYEKLFF
TRBV30	NA	TRBD1	TRBJ1-1	TGTGCCTGGAGCAGGGGGGAGCCGAACACTGAAGCTTTCTTT	CAWSRGEPNTEAFF
TRBV12-3/TRBV12-4	NA	TRBD1	TRBJ2-1	TGTGCCAGTCAAGGGGGCTCTTACAATGAGCAGTTCTTC	CASQGGSYNEQFF
TRBV19	once	NA	TRBJ1-1	TGTGCCAGTAGTATGTTCGTGGGCGGGGGCACTGAAGCTTTCTTT	CASSMFVGGGTEAFF
TRBV6-1	NA	TRBD2	TRBJ2-3	TGTGCCAGCAGTAAAGAGGAGGTTTGGGCAGGACTAGCGGGAAATGGTGTTTGGTCAGATACGCAGTATTTT	CASSKEEVWAGLAGNGVWSDTQYF
TRBV5-8	NA	TRBD2	TRBJ2-7	TGTGCCAGCAGTAGCGGGACTCTCTACGAGCAGTACTTC	CASSSGTLYEQYF
TRBV27	NA	NA	TRBJ1-2	TGTGCCAGCAGTCTAGGGAGAAACTATGGCTACACCTTC	CASSLGRNYGYTF
TRBV9	once	NA	TRBJ1-2	TGTGCCAGCAGCGTATGGGGCGGCTATGGCTACACCTTC	CASSVWGGYGYTF
TRBV12-3/TRBV12-4	few	NA	TRBJ1-5	TGTGCCAGCAGTCCCGACCCTGAACAGCCCCAGCATTTT	CASSPDPEQPQHF
TRBV25-1	NA	NA	TRBJ1-1	TGTGCCAGCAGTGAATGGGGGGGGACTGAAGCTTTCTTT	CASSEWGGTEAFF
TRBV7-2	NA	TRBD1	TRBJ1-2	TGTGCCAGCAGCCCTCATTCTCAGGGGGTAGGCTATGGCTACACCTTC	CASSPHSQGVGYGYTF
TRBV11-2	once	NA	TRBJ2-2	TGTGCCAGCAGCTTAGAGGGTGTAGGGGGGGAGCTGTTTTTT	CASSLEGVGGELFF
TRBV18	NA	NA	TRBJ1-2	TGTGCCAGCTCACCAAGCGGGGGGAACTATGGCTACACCTTC	CASSPSGGNYGYTF
TRBV6-5	few	NA	TRBJ1-1	TGTGCCAGCAGCGGTACAGGGTATTCTGAAGCTTTCTTT	CASSGTGYSEAFF
TRBV7-6	NA	TRBD2	TRBJ2-1	TGTGCCAGCAGCTTCGGGACTAGCGGTTCGAATGAGCAGTTCTTC	CASSFGTSGSNEQFF
TRBV6-1	NA	TRBD2	TRBJ2-5	TGTGCCAGCAGTGAAGCGGGACTAGCGGGTGAAGAGACCCAGTACTTC	CASSEAGLAGEETQYF
TRBV7-9	few	NA	TRBJ1-4	TGTGCCAGCAGCTTAGGCTGGGGTTCAACTAATGAAAAACTGTTTTTT	CASSLGWGSTNEKLFF
TRBV9	NA	NA	TRBJ1-1	TGTGCCAGCAGCGTAGGAAAGGGCACTGAAGCTTTCTTT	CASSVGKGTEAFF
TRBV5-8	NA	NA	TRBJ1-4	TGTGCCAGCAGCTTGGCCGGCGGAAAGGGGCAAGTGGAAAAACTGTTTTTT	CASSLAGGKGQVEKLFF
TRBV27	NA	NA	TRBJ2-2	TGTGCCAGCAGTCCTTACATCGGGGAGCTGTTTTTT	CASSPYIGELFF
TRBV11-2	NA	NA	TRBJ2-2	TGTGCCAGCAGCTCGACTAGAAACACCGGGGAGCTGTTTTTT	CASSSTRNTGELFF
TRBV5-1	NA	NA	TRBJ2-1	TGCGCCAGCAGCTTGGATAGCTCCTACAATGAGCAGTTCTTC	CASSLDSSYNEQFF
TRBV5-4	NA	NA	TRBJ1-1	TGTGCCAGCAGCGATACTGGCTACCACACTGAAGCTTTCTTT	CASSDTGYHTEAFF
TRBV4-1	NA	TRBD1	TRBJ2-7	TGCGCCAGCAGCAAAACAGGGGGCCTGGCCGGGACTATAAACGAGCAGTACTTC	CASSKTGGLAGTINEQYF
TRBV9	NA	NA	TRBJ1-5	TGTGCCAGCAGCGCTCCTGACGGCCGAGGGCTCAATCAGCCCCAGCATTTT	CASSAPDGRGLNQPQHF
TRBV12-5	once	TRBD1	TRBJ2-1	TGTGCTAGTGGTTGGGGACAGGGGTACAATGAGCAGTTCTTC	CASGWGQGYNEQFF
TRBV19	NA	NA	TRBJ1-5	TGTGCCAGTAGTATGGGCTTGTACCAGCCCCAGCATTTT	CASSMGLYQPQHF
TRBV5-1	NA	TRBD1	TRBJ1-2	TGCGCCAGCAGCCGCGACAGGGGTTCTAACTATGGCTACACCTTC	CASSRDRGSNYGYTF
TRBV28	NA	NA	TRBJ2-7	TGTGCCAGCAGTTTTCGCTACGAGCAGTACTTC	CASSFRYEQYF